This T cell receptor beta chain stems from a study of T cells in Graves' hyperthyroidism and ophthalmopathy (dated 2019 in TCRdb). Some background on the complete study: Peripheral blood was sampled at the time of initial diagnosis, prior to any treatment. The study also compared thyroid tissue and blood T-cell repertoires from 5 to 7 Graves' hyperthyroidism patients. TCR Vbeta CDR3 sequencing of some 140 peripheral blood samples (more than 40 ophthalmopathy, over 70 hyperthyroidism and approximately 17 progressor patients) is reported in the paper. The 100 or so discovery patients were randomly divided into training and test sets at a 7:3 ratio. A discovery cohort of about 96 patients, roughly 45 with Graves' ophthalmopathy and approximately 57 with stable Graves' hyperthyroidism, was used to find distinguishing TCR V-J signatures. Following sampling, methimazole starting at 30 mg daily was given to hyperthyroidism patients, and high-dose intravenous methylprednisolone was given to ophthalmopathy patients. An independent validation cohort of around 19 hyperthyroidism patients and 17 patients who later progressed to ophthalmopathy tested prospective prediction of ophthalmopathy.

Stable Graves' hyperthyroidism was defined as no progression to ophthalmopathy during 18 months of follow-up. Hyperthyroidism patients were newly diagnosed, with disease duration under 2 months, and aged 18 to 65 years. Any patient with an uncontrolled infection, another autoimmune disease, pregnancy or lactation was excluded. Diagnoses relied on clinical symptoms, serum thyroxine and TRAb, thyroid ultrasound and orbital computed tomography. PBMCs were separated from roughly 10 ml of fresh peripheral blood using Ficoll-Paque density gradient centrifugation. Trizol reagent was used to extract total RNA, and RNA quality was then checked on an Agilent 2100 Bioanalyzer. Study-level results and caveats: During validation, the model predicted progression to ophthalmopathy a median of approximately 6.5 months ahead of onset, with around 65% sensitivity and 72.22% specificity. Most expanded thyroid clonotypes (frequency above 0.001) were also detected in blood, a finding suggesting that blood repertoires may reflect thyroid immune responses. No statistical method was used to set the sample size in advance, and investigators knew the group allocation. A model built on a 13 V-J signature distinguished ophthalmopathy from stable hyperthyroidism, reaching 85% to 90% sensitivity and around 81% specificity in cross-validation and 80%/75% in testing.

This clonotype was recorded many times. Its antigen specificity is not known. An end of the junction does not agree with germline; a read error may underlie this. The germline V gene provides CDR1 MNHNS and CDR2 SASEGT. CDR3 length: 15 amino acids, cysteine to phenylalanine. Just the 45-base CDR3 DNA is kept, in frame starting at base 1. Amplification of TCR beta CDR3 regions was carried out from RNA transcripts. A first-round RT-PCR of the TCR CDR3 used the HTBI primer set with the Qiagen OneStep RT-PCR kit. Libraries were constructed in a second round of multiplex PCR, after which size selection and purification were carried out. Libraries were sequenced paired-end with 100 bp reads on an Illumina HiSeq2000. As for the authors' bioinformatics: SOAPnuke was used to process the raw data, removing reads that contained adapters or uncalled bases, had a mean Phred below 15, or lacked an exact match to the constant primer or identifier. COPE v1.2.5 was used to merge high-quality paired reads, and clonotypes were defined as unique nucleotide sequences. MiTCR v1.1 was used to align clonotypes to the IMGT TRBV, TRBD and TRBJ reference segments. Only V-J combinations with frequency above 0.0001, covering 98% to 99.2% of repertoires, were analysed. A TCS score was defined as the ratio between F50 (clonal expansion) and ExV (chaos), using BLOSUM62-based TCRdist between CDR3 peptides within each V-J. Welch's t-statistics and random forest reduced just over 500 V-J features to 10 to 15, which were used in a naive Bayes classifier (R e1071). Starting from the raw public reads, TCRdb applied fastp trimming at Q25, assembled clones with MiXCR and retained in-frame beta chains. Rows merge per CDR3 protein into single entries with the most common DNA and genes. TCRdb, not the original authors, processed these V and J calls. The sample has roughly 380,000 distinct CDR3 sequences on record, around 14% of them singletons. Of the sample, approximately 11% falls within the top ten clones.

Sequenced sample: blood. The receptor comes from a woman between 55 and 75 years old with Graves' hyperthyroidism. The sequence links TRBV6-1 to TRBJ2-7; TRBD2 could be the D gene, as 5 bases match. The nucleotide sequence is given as TGTGCCAGCAGTGAAGTCCTAGCTAGCTCCCACGAGCAGTACTTC. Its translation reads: CASSEVLASSHEQYF.